This TCR beta chain was recovered during a study of metastatic and nonmetastatic thyroid tumors. There were no patients who had received any treatment before thyroid surgery. This clone is medium-sized in the sample. How the authors handled the data: Differences in CDR3 between clinicopathological groups were drawn on to build a classifier intended to discriminate distant-metastatic papillary thyroid cancer patients. TCRdb reanalyzed the PCR reads with MiXCR. These V and J calls derive from TCRdb rather than the authors' analysis. This table holds approximately 32,000 clones, over 14% found once. This CDR3 region has 14 residues. Germline CDR1 is MDHEN and CDR2 is SYDVKM. V gave up 6 bases and J gave up 1 base; unmatched junction bases: 5.

V is TRBV28 and J is TRBJ2-5, with 7 bases matching TRBD1. This TCR was sampled from a male donor with papillary thyroid cancer or a benign thyroid nodule (not recorded which). Some clones in this sample may be carry-over from other donors' samples. The sample was blood. The CDR3 loop is CASSKGDSQETQYF. The CDR3, as DNA: TGTGCCAGCAGCAAGGGGGACAGCCAAGAGACCCAGTACTTC.